The 11 T cell receptor beta chains listed next were all sequenced from one sample in a study of shared clonotypes between healthy human individuals. Some clones are missing from TCRdb's copy, which holds only in-frame ones; the method was immunoSEQ multiplex PCR. The data contain more than 1 million clones, roughly 74% of them singletons. Source material: memory CD4+ T cells from PBMCs. Subset indicated: CD45RA-negative fraction. The receptors stem from a man between 18 and 29 years old in good health. Some clones in this sample may be carry-over from other donors' samples.

This chain joins TRBV6-5 and TRBJ2-1, with TRBD2 identical over 12 bases. Trimming took 4 bases from V and 6 from J; bases not matched to a gene: 7. The CDR3 loop spans 16 amino acids. Per germline, CDR1 MNHEY and CDR2 SVGAGI. The CDR3 is CASSSMASGRANEQFF. The DNA of the CDR3 is TGTGCCAGCAGTTCTATGGCTAGCGGGAGGGCCAATGAGCAGTTCTTC.

This clone was recorded once. Other DNA sequences in this sample translate to the same CDR3. The rearrangement links TRBV28 to TRBJ1-2; D unclear. V was pared by 3 bases and J by 2 bases, with 1 base between. Per the germline V gene, CDR1 is MDHEN and CDR2 is SYDVKM. The CDR3 sequence is 11 residues long. For the CDR3, the DNA is TGTGCCAGCAGTTTCAACTATGGCTACACCTTC. Translated, it gives CASSFNYGYTF.

This clone came up a few times. The rearrangement uses TRBV27 and TRBJ2-7; a possible D gene is TRBD1 (5 bases). The CDR3 has 14 amino acids. Germline V gives CDR1 MNHEY, CDR2 SMNVEV (reference sequence). The germline V and J ends were trimmed by 5 bases and 0 bases, with 11 bases remaining between them. CDR3 coding DNA: TGTGCCAGCAGTCGTGACAGATTCTCCTACGAGCAGTACTTC. Translation gives CASSRDRFSYEQYF.

The V and J genes are TRBV28 and TRBJ2-1; D ambiguous. Trimming shortened V by 5 bases and J by 0 bases, and 14 bases separated the two germline ends. This CDR3 spans 16 amino acids. CDR1 is MDHEN, CDR2 SYDVKM, per germline. The DNA for the CDR3 is TGTGCCAGCAGTGCCCCTTTAGTGAGCTCCTACAATGAGCAGTTCTTC. The encoded protein is CASSAPLVSSYNEQFF.

The CDR3 is CASSGTVMGFSYEQYF. CDR3 nucleotide sequence: TGTGCCAGCAGTGGGACGGTGATGGGGTTCTCCTACGAGCAGTACTTC. The chain carries TRBV27 and TRBJ2-7; D might be TRBD1 or TRBD2, each matching 5 bases. Trimming left V 5 bases short and J 0 bases short, with 17 bases between. This CDR3 spans 16 amino acids. Germline V gives CDR1 MNHEY, CDR2 SMNVEV (reference sequence).

CDR3 residues: CASSSGGAGEKLFF. CDR3 coding DNA: TGTGCCAGCAGCTCAGGGGGCGCGGGTGAAAAACTGTTTTTT. This chain uses TRBV5-8 with TRBJ1-4; TRBD1 matches at 8 bases. The CDR3 is 14 residues long. Unmatched junction bases numbered 5, after V lost 3 bases and J lost 7 bases. The germline V gene encodes CDR1 SGHTS and CDR2 YDEGEE. The full variable domain, in which reference TRBV5-8 and TRBJ1-4 provide the parts outside the CDR3, is EAGVTQSPTHLIKTRGQQATLRCSPISGHTSVYWYQQALGLGLQFLLWYDEGEERNRGNFPPRFSGRQFPNYSSELNVNALELEDSALYLCASSSGGAGEKLFFGSGTQLSVL.

This chain joins TRBV6-4 and TRBJ2-2; 7 bases agree with TRBD1. The CDR3 is made up of 15 amino acids. Germline-derived CDR1 and CDR2 are MRHNA and SNTAGT. Losses at the gene ends were 5 bases for V and 3 bases for J; bases not matched to a gene: 6. Here the CDR3 DNA reads TGTGCCAGCAGTATACAGGGGATTTACACCGGGGAGCTGTTTTTT. This translates into CASSIQGIYTGELFF.

CDR3 nucleotide sequence: TGTGCCAGTAGTATGTGGCCTGGCAATGGCTACACCTTC. The encoded protein is CASSMWPGNGYTF. This chain joins TRBV19 and TRBJ1-2; D remains unclear. Germline V gives CDR1 LNHDA, CDR2 SQIVND (reference sequence). V was shortened by 3 bases and J by 6 bases, with 11 bases between the two germline ends. The CDR3 is 13 amino acids.

The chain links TRBV19 to TRBJ2-2, with TRBD2 matching 10 bases. The length of the CDR3 is 17 residues. Germline-derived CDR1 and CDR2 are LNHDA and SQIVND (reference sequence). V was pared by 6 bases and J by 4 bases, with 11 bases of the junction left unmatched. CDR3 amino acids: CASRDRSGRRFTGELFF. CDR3 DNA: TGTGCCAGTAGGGACCGTAGCGGGAGGCGGTTCACCGGGGAGCTGTTTTTT. Full variable domain (rest looked up from reference TRBV19 and TRBJ2-2): DGGITQSPKYLFRKEGQNVTLSCEQNLNHDAMYWYRQDPGQGLRLIYYSQIVNDFQKGDIAEGYSVSREKKESFPLTVTSAQKNPTAFYLCASRDRSGRRFTGELFFGEGSRLTVL.

This rearrangement joins TRBV6-1 to TRBJ2-7, with 10 bases identical to TRBD1. This CDR3 comprises 14 residues. V shed 6 bases, J shed 5 bases, and the junction held 7 bases outside the gene matches. CDR1 and CDR2 from the germline V gene are MNHNS and SASEGT. DNA for the CDR3: TGTGCCAGCAGGAAGACAGGGGGCGGGGACGAGCAGTACTTC. This encodes CASRKTGGGDEQYF.

The chain has TRBV9 and TRBJ2-5; 8 nucleotides align to TRBD1. CDR1 is SGDLS and CDR2 is YYNGEE in the germline V gene. With V trimmed by 0 bases and J by 3 bases, 4 bases remained unmatched. The CDR3 contains 15 residues. The CDR3 spells CASSVGDRGKETQYF. The CDR3 nucleotides read TGTGCCAGCAGCGTAGGAGACAGGGGAAAAGAGACCCAGTACTTC.